These 14 T cell receptor beta chains were sequenced from one sample in a study of cytomegalovirus exposure and HLA in healthy donors. Here immunoSEQ multiplex PCR was the method, and the copy in TCRdb shows in-frame clones only, minus some. This sample yields about 360,000 clones, of which roughly 85% are seen a single time; roughly 0.82% belongs to the top ten. The sample consisted of PBMCs. All receptors derive from a young woman in good health and CMV-seronegative.

The rearrangement joins TRBV29-1 to TRBJ2-3; D perhaps matches TRBD2 (6 bases). The V end lost 3 bases, the J end lost 3 bases, and 10 bases lay between the germline ends. This CDR3 has 13 amino acids. In germline, CDR1 is SQVTM, CDR2 ANQGSEA. CDR3 DNA sequence: TGCAGCGTTGACCAGCGGGTGACAGATACGCAGTATTTT. It yields the protein CSVDQRVTDTQYF.

There are a few counts of this clone. This chain connects TRBV4-1 to TRBJ2-2; tentatively, D is TRBD2 (5 bases). The CDR3 is 14 residues long. The germline V gene encodes CDR1 MGHRA and CDR2 YSYEKL. V was cut by 0 bases and J by 7 bases, with 9 bases left in between. CDR3 residues: CASSQDRGSGELFF. The CDR3 coding sequence is TGCGCCAGCAGCCAAGATCGAGGGAGCGGGGAGCTGTTTTTT.

The count of this clone is one. The chain is built from TRBV7-6 and TRBJ2-1; 9 bases fit TRBD2. Germline V gives CDR1 SGHVS, CDR2 FNYEAQ. Losses at the gene ends were 1 base for V and 6 bases for J; bases not matched to a gene: 7. The CDR3 extends over 16 amino acids. As DNA, the CDR3 is TGTGCCAGCAGCTTAGATATAGCGGGAGTACGCAATGAGCAGTTCTTC. Translated: CASSLDIAGVRNEQFF.

A single count supports this clone. The chain couples TRBV6-1 to TRBJ2-7, with a tentative D call TRBD1 (6 bases). The CDR3 sequence is 15 residues long. Germline CDR1 is MNHNS and CDR2 is SASEGT. Deletions cut 4 bases from V and 2 bases from J, with 15 bases between. The CDR3, as DNA: TGTGCCAGCAGTGCTGATCAGGGGTATACCTACGAGCAGTACTTC. Its translation is CASSADQGYTYEQYF.

This rearrangement joins TRBV28 to TRBJ2-3; 7 nucleotides align to TRBD1. The CDR3 loop spans 18 amino acids. With V trimmed by 5 bases and J by 0 bases, 14 bases remained unmatched. From germline, CDR1 is MDHEN and CDR2 SYDVKM. DNA of the CDR3: TGTGCCAGCAGTCTTGCCACGGCGACAGGGTCTAGCACAGATACGCAGTATTTT. It codes for CASSLATATGSSTDTQYF.

The V call is TRBV29-1, the J call TRBJ2-3, with D unresolved. Per the germline V gene, CDR1 is SQVTM and CDR2 is ANQGSEA. CDR3 length equals 13 residues. V was shortened by 6 bases and J by 0 bases, with 10 bases between the two germline ends. CDR3 nucleotide sequence: TGCAGCGTCTGTCAGGATAGCACAGATACGCAGTATTTT. This codes for CSVCQDSTDTQYF.

The gene calls are TRBV7-9 and TRBJ2-5, with TRBD2 matching 12 bases. With 2 bases clipped from V and 5 bases from J, the junction kept 6 bases outside the gene matches. The germline V gene has CDR1 SEHNR and CDR2 FQNEAQ (reference sequence). This CDR3 is built from 16 residues. In nucleotides, the CDR3 is TGTGCCAGCAGCTTATATGCTAGCGGGAGGGGCGAGACCCAGTACTTC. Protein product: CASSLYASGRGETQYF.

This chain uses TRBV27 with TRBJ2-7; 10 positions match TRBD2. Germline V gives CDR1 MNHEY, CDR2 SMNVEV (reference sequence). V trimming: 2 bases; J trimming: 3 bases; junction bases outside the gene matches: 4. This CDR3 spans 15 amino acids. CDR3 DNA sequence: TGTGCCAGCAGTTTACTAGCTAGCGGGGGCTACGAGCAGTACTTC. Translated, it gives CASSLLASGGYEQYF.

The CDR3 bases are TGTGCCAGCAGTTACCTAGGACAGGTTCCCTATGGCTACACCTTC. Translating it yields CASSYLGQVPYGYTF. This chain joins TRBV6-5 and TRBJ1-2, with 7 bases lining up with TRBD1. CDR1 is MNHEY, CDR2 SVGAGI, per germline. J lost 4 bases, V lost 2 bases, and 7 bases had no gene match. CDR3 length equals 15 residues.

J is TRBJ2-1 and V is TRBV5-1; 7 bases fit TRBD1. Germline CDR1 is SGHRS and CDR2 is YFSETQ. This CDR3 contains 13 residues. V gave up 3 bases and J gave up 9 bases; unmatched junction bases: 6. CDR3 DNA sequence: TGCGCCAGCAGCTACGAGGGGGCAAGTGAGCAGTTCTTC. The encoded protein is CASSYEGASEQFF.

The chain carries TRBV7-9 and TRBJ1-4, with D possibly matching TRBD1 (5 bases). V was clipped by 5 bases and J by 1 base, with 20 bases between them. CDR1 and CDR2 (germline): SEHNR, FQNEAQ (reference sequence). CDR3 size: 18 residues. The CDR3 DNA follows: TGTGCCAGCAGCCGATATAGGGGAGGGGTCGAAACTAATGAAAAACTGTTTTTT. It yields the protein CASSRYRGGVETNEKLFF.

The chain carries TRBV5-5 and TRBJ1-5; 8 nucleotides match TRBD1. The CDR3 contains 17 residues. Germline V gene data show CDR1 as SGHKS and CDR2 as YYEKEE (reference sequence). The V segment lost 4 bases and the J segment 2 bases; nucleotides outside the gene matches: 11. The CDR3 sequence: CASSPDRGSEGNQPQHF. For the CDR3, the DNA is TGTGCCAGCAGCCCTGACAGGGGTAGTGAGGGCAATCAGCCCCAGCATTTT.

The chain has TRBV6-1 and TRBJ2-7; TRBD2 agrees at 10 bases. Per germline, CDR1 MNHNS and CDR2 SASEGT. V shed 1 base and J 2 bases; nucleotides not matched to a gene: 2. This CDR3 is built from 15 residues. CDR3 in amino acids: CASSEVSGGAYEQYF. The CDR3 region has the DNA TGTGCCAGCAGTGAAGTAAGCGGGGGGGCCTACGAGCAGTACTTC.

The chain recombines TRBV29-1 with TRBJ2-2, with 7 positions matching TRBD1. CDR3 size: 13 residues. Germline V lookup: CDR1 SQVTM, CDR2 ANQGSEA. Trimming took 5 bases from V and 3 from J; bases not matched to a gene: 3. The CDR3 sequence: CSVLGQDTGELFF. The CDR3 region has the DNA TGCAGCGTTCTCGGACAGGACACCGGGGAGCTGTTTTTT.